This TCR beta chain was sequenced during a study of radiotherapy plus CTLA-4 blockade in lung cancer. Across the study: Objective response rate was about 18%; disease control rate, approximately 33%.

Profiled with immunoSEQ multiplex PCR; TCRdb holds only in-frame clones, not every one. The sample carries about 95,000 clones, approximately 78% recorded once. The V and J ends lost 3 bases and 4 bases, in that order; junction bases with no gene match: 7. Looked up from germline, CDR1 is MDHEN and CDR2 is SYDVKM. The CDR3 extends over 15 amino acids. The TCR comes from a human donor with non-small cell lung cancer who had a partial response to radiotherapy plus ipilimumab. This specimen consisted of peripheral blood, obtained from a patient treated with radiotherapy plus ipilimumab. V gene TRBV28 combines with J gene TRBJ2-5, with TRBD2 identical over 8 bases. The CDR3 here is CASSFRGSGTETQYF. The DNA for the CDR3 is TGTGCCAGCAGTTTTCGGGGTAGCGGGACAGAGACCCAGTACTTC.